One and the same sample provided the 21 T cell receptor beta chains below, sequenced in a study of blood T cell repertoires in COVID-19 (TCRdb year 2020). The library was obtained by the immunoSEQ multiplex PCR assay. Entries here come from immuneACCESS through TCRdb and include only in-frame sequences with V and J called. Some clones fail to appear in such tables; in the studies checked, an unresolved V gene covers under half of the shortfall, and the cause of the remainder is unknown. This sample has 150,000 to 180,000 clones in its table, and roughly nine tenths of those were observed once. 0.5% to 0.6% of the sample is taken by the ten largest. Sequenced: peripheral blood. Receptors originate from a man aged 50 to 59 with acute or convalescent COVID-19.

This chain uses TRBV30 with TRBJ1-5; possibly TRBD1 for D (5 bases). This CDR3 comprises 17 residues. Trimming cost V 0 bases and J 0 bases, with 15 bases left between them. CDR1 and CDR2 (germline): GTSNPN, SVGIG (reference sequence). In DNA, the CDR3 is TGTGCCTGGAGTGTATACTGGGGGGGGGATAGCAATCAGCCCCAGCATTTT. It codes for CAWSVYWGGDSNQPQHF.

This chain connects TRBV5-1 to TRBJ2-5; 9 bases line up with TRBD2. The CDR3 runs 17 residues. Trimming cost V 4 bases and J 5 bases; bases outside gene matches: 15. The V gene's germline CDR1 is SGHRS and CDR2 YFSETQ. The DNA of the CDR3 is TGCGCCAGCAGCCCCGTGGGGACTAGCCGGCAACTGGAGACCCAGTACTTC. Amino acids: CASSPVGTSRQLETQYF.

The chain carries TRBV28 and TRBJ2-4, with TRBD1 matching 7 bases. The CDR3 has 14 residues. Germline V gives CDR1 MDHEN, CDR2 SYDVKM. Trimming cost V 6 bases and J 2 bases; bases outside gene matches: 4. CDR3 DNA: TGTGCCAGCAGGCCAGGGGGATCCAAAAACATTCAGTACTTC. This translates into CASRPGGSKNIQYF.

The count of this clone is one. This sequence joins TRBV29-1 and TRBJ1-4, with a tentative D call TRBD1 (5 bases). Germline V lookup: CDR1 SQVTM, CDR2 ANQGSEA. Trimming shortened V by 2 bases and J by 4 bases, and 17 bases separated the two germline ends. This CDR3 region has 16 residues. The DNA of the CDR3 is TGCAGCGTTGAAAAATACCAGGGAGGGATTAATGAAAAACTGTTTTTT. It yields the protein CSVEKYQGGINEKLFF. Drawing the rest from reference TRBV29-1 and TRBJ1-4, the complete variable domain is SAVISQKPSRDICQRGTSLTIQCQVDSQVTMMFWYRQQPGQSLTLIATANQGSEATYESGFVIDKFPISRPNLTFSTLTVSNMSPEDSSIYLCSVEKYQGGINEKLFFGSGTQLSVL.

The rearrangement joins TRBV19 to TRBJ1-2, with D possibly TRBD1 on 6 matching bases. V was pared by 1 base and J by 2 bases, with 8 bases between. This CDR3 is 14 amino acids long. Germline CDR1 LNHDA, CDR2 SQIVND (reference sequence). In DNA, the CDR3 is TGTGCCAGTAGTATAGGAGACAGGAACTATGGCTACACCTTC. Its translation is CASSIGDRNYGYTF.

This clone was seen a single time. The chain carries TRBV6-5 and TRBJ1-5; possible D gene TRBD1, 6 bases. The ends were cut back, 6 bases at V and 1 base at J, with 13 bases in the middle. In germline, CDR1 is MNHEY, CDR2 SVGAGI. CDR3 length equals 15 residues. The CDR3 sequence: CASSETGTSNQPQHF. CDR3 bases: TGTGCCAGCAGCGAGACAGGTACAAGCAATCAGCCCCAGCATTTT.

The chain couples TRBV7-2 to TRBJ1-5; D perhaps matches TRBD1 (5 bases). Germline values: CDR1 SGHTA, CDR2 FQGNSA. The CDR3 runs 14 residues. V lost 2 bases to trimming and J lost 7 bases, with 12 bases between them. CDR3 sequence: CASSLRGFGQPQHF. CDR3 coding DNA: TGTGCCAGCAGCTTACGGGGGTTTGGACAGCCCCAGCATTTT.

The CDR3 DNA is TGCGCCAGCAGCTTAGCGGGAGTTTCCTACAATGAGCAGTTCTTC. Amino acids: CASSLAGVSYNEQFF. The rearrangement joins TRBV5-1 to TRBJ2-1, with 8 bases identical to TRBD2. CDR3 length: 15 residues. Trimming at V came to 2 bases and at J to 1 base, leaving 2 bases not matched to a gene. CDR1 SGHRS and CDR2 YFSETQ come from the germline V gene.

The rearrangement uses TRBV7-9 and TRBJ1-2, with 8 positions matching TRBD1. The ends lost 5 bases at V and 4 bases at J; junction bases unmatched: 6. The CDR3 runs 14 residues. Germline-derived CDR1 and CDR2 are SEHNR and FQNEAQ (reference sequence). CDR3: CASSPTGTGYGYTF. The CDR3 region has the DNA TGTGCCAGCAGCCCGACGGGGACAGGCTATGGCTACACCTTC.

The chain employs TRBV19 and TRBJ2-7, with a tentative D call TRBD1 (6 bases). The CDR3 runs 14 residues. V dropped 5 bases and J dropped 2 bases, with 13 bases sitting between them. Per germline, CDR1 LNHDA and CDR2 SQIVND (reference sequence). In nucleotides, the CDR3 is TGTGCCAGTAGTTCTGGAGACAGGCCCTACGAGCAGTACGTC. Translating it yields CASSSGDRPYEQYV.

The chain recombines TRBV7-2 with TRBJ1-3; D gene unclear. The V end was cut by 1 base, the J end by 7 bases, with 14 bases between. Per germline, CDR1 SGHTA and CDR2 FQGNSA. This CDR3 has 15 residues. The CDR3 region is CASSLGPMYGNTIYF. The CDR3 DNA is TGTGCCAGCAGCTTAGGCCCGATGTACGGGAACACCATATATTTT.

The V gene is TRBV11-2, the J gene TRBJ1-1; a possible D gene is TRBD1 (5 bases). V gave up 3 bases and J gave up 4 bases, with 12 bases separating them. Germline CDR1 and CDR2: SGHAT and FQNNGV. The CDR3 loop spans 14 amino acids. This CDR3 reads CASSFARDTTEAFF. Here the CDR3 DNA reads TGTGCCAGCAGCTTCGCCAGGGATACCACTGAAGCTTTCTTT.

The genes are TRBV10-1 and TRBJ1-5; D unresolved. Germline V gene lookup returns CDR1 WNHNN and CDR2 SYGVQD (reference sequence). The CDR3 sequence is 15 residues long. Trimming removed 6 bases at V and 3 bases at J, with 15 bases between. CDR3 sequence (DNA): TGCGCCAGCAGAATGTCGGGGTTGGTCAATCAGCCCCAGCATTTT. It codes for CASRMSGLVNQPQHF.

The J gene is TRBJ2-2, the V gene TRBV7-3, with TRBD2 matching over 7 bases. Germline V gene data show CDR1 as SGHTA and CDR2 as FQGTGA. This CDR3 contains 17 residues. V shed 2 bases, J shed 5 bases, and the junction held 11 bases outside the gene matches. The CDR3 coding sequence is TGTGCCAGCAGCTTATCGGTCCGCGGGAGTGAGACCGGGGAGCTGTTTTTT. It is translated as CASSLSVRGSETGELFF.

The chain is built from TRBV27 and TRBJ1-1, with 7 positions matching TRBD1. The CDR3 runs to 13 residues. Looked up from germline, CDR1 is MNHEY and CDR2 is SMNVEV (reference sequence). The J segment lost 4 bases and the V segment lost 4 bases, leaving 3 bases of the junction unmatched. The CDR3 DNA sequence: TGTGCCAGCAGTTCTAACAGGGGCACTGAAGCTTTCTTT. Translated, it gives CASSSNRGTEAFF.

In nucleotides, the CDR3 is TGTGCCAGCAGCGTCACCACAGCCACTGAAGCTTTCTTT. Translation gives CASSVTTATEAFF. V usage is TRBV7-2 and J usage is TRBJ1-1, with D uncertain. V was pared by 5 bases and J by 4 bases, with 11 bases between. The CDR3 extends over 13 amino acids. The germline V gene has CDR1 SGHTA and CDR2 FQGNSA.

A single count supports this clone. The V call is TRBV18, the J call TRBJ2-2; 10 positions agree with TRBD2. The CDR3 consists of 19 residues. Trimming removed 0 bases from V and 2 bases from J; junction bases left unmatched: 9. Per the germline V gene, CDR1 is KGHSH and CDR2 is LQKENI. The chain's CDR3 is CASSPPGLAIQKNTGELFF. CDR3 DNA: TGTGCCAGCTCACCACCGGGACTAGCGATTCAGAAAAACACCGGGGAGCTGTTTTTT.

The rearrangement uses TRBV19 and TRBJ1-3; no reliable D call. V shed 0 bases and J shed 4 bases, with 31 bases lying between them. Germline V CDR1 and CDR2: LNHDA, SQIVND (reference sequence). This CDR3 is built from 22 residues. The CDR3 loop is CASSIDPSHGLLPEVYGNTIYF. CDR3 DNA: TGTGCCAGTAGTATAGATCCTTCCCACGGACTGCTACCCGAGGTTTACGGAAACACCATATATTTT. Combining the CDR3 with reference TRBV19 and TRBJ1-3 gives the whole variable domain DGGITQSPKYLFRKEGQNVTLSCEQNLNHDAMYWYRQDPGQGLRLIYYSQIVNDFQKGDIAEGYSVSREKKESFPLTVTSAQKNPTAFYLCASSIDPSHGLLPEVYGNTIYFGEGSWLTVV.

J is TRBJ1-6 and V is TRBV7-6; D possibly corresponds to TRBD1 (6 bases). Trimming cost V 6 bases and J 7 bases, with 13 bases left between them. In germline, CDR1 is SGHVS, CDR2 FNYEAQ. The CDR3 spans 14 residues. The CDR3 coding sequence is TGTGCCAGCAGGGCAGGGGCGGCGAATTCACCCCTCCACTTT. Residues: CASRAGAANSPLHF.

This CDR3 is CASKQQAGGRWEQYF. For the CDR3, the DNA is TGTGCCAGCAAACAACAAGCGGGAGGAAGGTGGGAGCAGTACTTC. The J gene is TRBJ2-7, the V gene TRBV28; TRBD2 aligns across 9 bases. With V trimmed by 7 bases and J by 7 bases, 14 bases remained unmatched. CDR3 length: 15 residues. The germline gives CDR1 MDHEN, CDR2 SYDVKM.

This sequence joins TRBV28 and TRBJ1-2, with D unresolved. Trimming stripped 4 bases from V and 2 bases from J, with 5 bases between. This CDR3 has 12 amino acids. Germline V gene sequence: CDR1 MDHEN, CDR2 SYDVKM. The CDR3 loop is CASSSVNYGYTF. Here the CDR3 DNA reads TGTGCCAGCAGTTCCGTGAACTATGGCTACACCTTC.